The 16 T cell receptor beta chains listed next were all sequenced from one sample in a study of control samples from healthy donors and cancer patients. This table comes from immunoSEQ multiplex PCR, and its TCRdb copy is limited to in-frame clones, with some not included. The sample has around 140,000 clones, around 94% seen once. Specimen: blood. The receptors shown here come from a man aged 35 to 55 in good health.

V is TRBV6-5 and J is TRBJ1-1, with TRBD1 as a possible D gene (6 bases). Trimming pared 6 bases from V and 0 bases from J, leaving 14 bases between. The CDR3 loop spans 15 amino acids. Germline V CDR1 and CDR2: MNHEY, SVGAGI. DNA of the CDR3: TGTGCCAGCAGCAACATGGGGGGGCTGAACACTGAAGCTTTCTTT. Residues: CASSNMGGLNTEAFF.

The chain recombines TRBV2 with TRBJ1-4; D is undetermined. Germline CDR1 is SNHLY and CDR2 is FYNNEI. This CDR3 has 15 residues. The V end lost 6 bases, the J end lost 7 bases, and 18 bases lay between the germline ends. The CDR3 sequence is CASSSRGVLGEKLFF. Here the CDR3 DNA reads TGTGCCAGCAGCTCCCGGGGAGTCCTGGGTGAAAAACTGTTTTTT.

The gene calls are TRBV29-1 and TRBJ1-1; D unresolved. This CDR3 comprises 10 residues. Germline V gene lookup returns CDR1 SQVTM and CDR2 ANQGSEA. V was cut by 7 bases and J by 0 bases, with 3 bases left in between. The CDR3 bases are TGCAGCGCATTGAACACTGAAGCTTTCTTT. Translating gives CSALNTEAFF.

The chain has TRBV9 and TRBJ2-2; possible D gene TRBD1, 5 bases. Germline CDR1 SGDLS, CDR2 YYNGEE. The length of the CDR3 is 14 residues. The V end lost 4 bases, the J end lost 4 bases, and 11 bases lay between the germline ends. Written as DNA, the CDR3 is TGTGCCAGCAGCACCCCAGGGATCACCGGGGAGCTGTTTTTT. It translates to CASSTPGITGELFF.

The genes are TRBV6-5 and TRBJ1-5, with 10 bases identical to TRBD1. This CDR3 has 15 residues. The V segment lost 5 bases and the J segment 6 bases; nucleotides outside the gene matches: 7. CDR1 is MNHEY and CDR2 is SVGAGI in the germline V gene. The CDR3 DNA sequence: TGTGCCAGCAGTAACCGGGACAGGGGACTTCAGCCCCAGCATTTT. Amino acids: CASSNRDRGLQPQHF.

This sequence joins TRBV6-2 or TRBV6-3 and TRBJ2-7; D possibly corresponds to TRBD2 (5 bases). This CDR3 comprises 13 residues. Germline lookup yields CDR1 MNHEY and CDR2 SVGEGT. V lost 6 bases to trimming and J lost 6 bases, with 15 bases between them. CDR3 loop: CASSRGPSTEQYF. CDR3 sequence (DNA): TGTGCCAGCAGCCGCGGGCCTTCCACCGAGCAGTACTTC.

The chain is built from TRBV24-1 and TRBJ1-5; D is undetermined. Trimming stripped 5 bases from V and 3 bases from J, with 10 bases between. Germline lookup yields CDR1 KGHDR and CDR2 SFDVKD. This CDR3 contains 14 residues. The CDR3 spells CATSAVGSNQPQHF. The CDR3 bases are TGTGCCACCAGTGCCGTCGGATCCAATCAGCCCCAGCATTTT.

The CDR3 nucleotides are TGTGCCAGAAGCTTAGTTAGGGACAGGGGGCAATACGAGCAGTACTTC. Protein product: CARSLVRDRGQYEQYF. This chain joins TRBV5-3 and TRBJ2-7, with 12 nucleotides matching TRBD1. TRBV5-3 has ORF status, its function being uncertain. The V and J ends lost 2 bases and 4 bases, in that order; junction bases with no gene match: 7. CDR3 length: 16 amino acids.

This clone showed up just a few times. CDR3 in DNA: TGTGCCAGCAGCGGCACCTCAGCCTACGAGCAGTACTTC. Its translation is CASSGTSAYEQYF. The rearrangement links TRBV2 to TRBJ2-7; D is unclear. The CDR3 contains 13 residues. The V gene lost 6 bases and the J gene lost 2 bases, with 11 bases spanning the gap. Germline V gene sequence: CDR1 SNHLY, CDR2 FYNNEI. The full variable domain, completed using reference TRBV2 and TRBJ2-7, is EPEVTQTPSHQVTQMGQEVILRCVPISNHLYFYWYRQILGQKVEFLVSFYNNEISEKSEIFDDQFSVERPDGSNFTLKIRSTKLEDSAMYFCASSGTSAYEQYFGPGTRLTVT.

The chain is built from TRBV5-1 and TRBJ2-7; 16 positions agree with TRBD2. V shed 4 bases and J 2 bases; nucleotides not matched to a gene: 9. The CDR3 totals 18 residues. The germline V gene encodes CDR1 SGHRS and CDR2 YFSETQ. In DNA form, the CDR3 reads TGCGCCAGCAGCCTTGGGACTAGCGGGAGGGCCGTCCCCTACGAGCAGTACTTC. Amino acids: CASSLGTSGRAVPYEQYF.

This rearrangement joins TRBV2 to TRBJ2-5; D is unresolved. Germline CDR1 is SNHLY and CDR2 is FYNNEI. The CDR3 loop spans 13 amino acids. V was trimmed by 6 bases and J by 6 bases, leaving 14 bases between them. CDR3 region: CASRPPEWKTQYF. In nucleotides, the CDR3 is TGTGCCAGCAGGCCCCCGGAATGGAAGACCCAGTACTTC.

The V and J genes are TRBV14 and TRBJ2-3, with 9 bases aligning to TRBD2. This CDR3 is built from 18 residues. Germline V gene sequence: CDR1 SGHDN, CDR2 FVKESK. The junction had 8 bases not matched to a gene; V was cut back by 0 bases and J by 1 base. The CDR3 sequence is CASSQDLAGGLRTDTQYF. The CDR3 DNA reads as TGTGCCAGCAGCCAAGATCTGGCGGGAGGGCTTCGCACAGATACGCAGTATTTT.

This sequence joins TRBV2 and TRBJ1-3; TRBD1 matches 8 bases. Unmatched junction bases numbered 7, after V lost 6 bases and J lost 0 bases. Germline lookup yields CDR1 SNHLY and CDR2 FYNNEI. This CDR3 has 16 amino acids. The CDR3 loop is CASSWDRTPSGNTIYF. CDR3 DNA: TGTGCCAGCAGCTGGGACAGGACGCCCTCTGGAAACACCATATATTTT.

The chain uses TRBV7-2 and TRBJ1-5; 8 bases fit TRBD1. The germline V gene encodes CDR1 SGHTA and CDR2 FQGNSA. The V and J ends lost 1 base and 4 bases, in that order; junction bases with no gene match: 6. CDR3 length: 16 amino acids. The chain's CDR3 is CASSLVNRGFNQPQHF. In nucleotides, the CDR3 is TGTGCCAGCAGCTTAGTGAACAGGGGGTTTAATCAGCCCCAGCATTTT.

The V and J genes are TRBV18 and TRBJ2-7; 9 positions agree with TRBD2. Germline trimming cut 0 bases from V and 6 bases from J; bases unmatched to any gene: 6. Germline CDR1 is KGHSH and CDR2 is LQKENI. The CDR3 is made up of 15 amino acids. The chain's CDR3 is CASSPPSTSGREQYF. In DNA form, the CDR3 reads TGTGCCAGCTCACCACCGTCAACTAGCGGGCGCGAGCAGTACTTC.

The J gene is TRBJ2-2, the V gene TRBV28; D remains ambiguous. This CDR3 spans 13 amino acids. The ends were cut back, 4 bases at V and 4 bases at J, with 7 bases in the middle. The germline CDR1 and CDR2 sequences are MDHEN and SYDVKM. For the CDR3, the DNA is TGTGCCAGCAGTTCGCCACTCACCGGGGAGCTGTTTTTT. This encodes CASSSPLTGELFF.